The present T cell receptor beta chain was sequenced within a study of blood T cell repertoires in COVID-19. Study information: Italy, Spain and the United States were the sources of the convalescent and acute COVID-19 samples.

In the authors' workflow: Reference gene primer amplification yielded estimated nucleated cell counts. The assay was immunoSEQ multiplex PCR, and TCRdb's table has in-frame clones only and misses some. That table is the source of V, J and clone size, and D and trimming were worked out from the DNA. The sample shows roughly 150,000 clones, approximately 81% of them seen only once. This TCR derives from a woman aged 45-65 years with COVID-19, enrolled during active disease. The sequencing sample was made of peripheral blood.

The CDR3 loop reads CAWSVRSLVDTDTQYF. The CDR3 DNA reads as TGTGCCTGGAGTGTACGGTCTTTGGTCGACACAGATACGCAGTATTTT. The V and J genes are TRBV30 and TRBJ2-3; D remains unclear. V lost 0 bases to trimming and J lost 2 bases, with 15 bases between them. The CDR3 is 16 residues long. Germline CDR1 and CDR2: GTSNPN and SVGIG (reference sequence).